The subject of this entry is one T cell receptor (beta chain). Its antigen is currently unknown. These data come from a study of cytomegalovirus exposure and HLA in healthy donors. Study context: From donors who were HLA-typed, an early data release held around 85 million unique TCRs. Findings and caveats of the study: A list of approximately 160 TCR beta chains associated with cytomegalovirus was given. When analyzed later, a missense DCLRE1C variant was found to be linked to TCR beta V- and J-gene trimming.

CDR3 size: 15 residues. A multiplex PCR was run with 60 Vbeta primers and 13 Jbeta primers. Repertoires were generated with immunoSEQ multiplex PCR, while TCRdb's copy carries only in-frame clones and drops some. The repertoire holds about 160,000 clones, with 65% to 90% as singletons. J is TRBJ1-1 and V is TRBV21-1; the table's TRBD1 call for D was not verified on the DNA. TRBV21-1 is a documented pseudogene. This sequence was found in a man aged 50 or older in good health and CMV-seropositive. The sequenced sample consisted of PBMCs. CDR3 sequence reads: CASSNTDRVPTEAFF. CDR3 DNA sequence: TGTGCCAGCAGCAACACCGACAGGGTCCCCACTGAAGCTTTCTTT.